A selection of T cell receptor beta chains follows, all from one sample in a study of T cells in Graves' hyperthyroidism and ophthalmopathy. TCRdb reprocessed the multiplex PCR reads via MiXCR and lists one record per CDR3 protein. The sample consists of 560,000 or so distinct CDR3 sequences, 35% to 55% of them appearing once. Source material: peripheral blood or thyroid tissue (not recorded which). These TCRs come from a woman aged 18-29 years with Graves' hyperthyroidism. Both conserved end residues are part of each CDR3. D genes are given only for firm matches. A row's size may be missing; if present it is once, few, many or a size class.

abundance,j_gene,v_gene,len,d_gene,CDR3aa,CDR3nt
NA,TRBJ2-7,TRBV5-4,14,TRBD2,CASRSAGGPVEQYF,TGTGCCAGCAGATCGGCGGGAGGGCCTGTCGAGCAGTACTTC
many,TRBJ2-5,TRBV20-1,12,TRBD2,CSARLAQETQYF,TGCAGCGCTAGACTAGCCCAAGAGACCCAGTACTTC
few,TRBJ2-7,TRBV9,14,NA,CASSVYEGFYEQYF,TGTGCCAGCAGCGTATATGAAGGTTTCTACGAGCAGTACTTC
NA,TRBJ2-6,TRBV11-2,14,NA,CAARMRSGANVLTF,TGTGCCGCTCGTATGCGCTCTGGGGCCAACGTCCTGACTTTC
few,TRBJ1-2,TRBV7-3,14,NA,CASSLTGQGSGYTF,TGTGCCAGCAGCTTAACGGGCCAGGGTAGTGGCTACACCTTC
few,TRBJ1-2,TRBV27,14,TRBD1,CASSLLQGADGYTF,TGTGCCAGCAGTTTACTTCAGGGGGCGGATGGCTACACCTTC
NA,TRBJ1-1,TRBV15,14,NA,CATSSPDKNTEAFF,TGTGCCACCAGCAGCCCCGACAAGAACACTGAAGCTTTCTTT
many,TRBJ1-2,TRBV29-1,12,NA,CSSPGPSTGYTF,TGCAGTAGTCCGGGACCTTCGACGGGCTACACCTTC
NA,TRBJ1-4,TRBV7-6,14,NA,CASSQSGGGEKLFF,TGTGCCAGCAGCCAATCAGGTGGCGGTGAAAAACTGTTTTTT
once,TRBJ2-1,TRBV14,15,NA,CASSQDLFEGSEQFF,TGTGCCAGCAGCCAAGACCTGTTTGAGGGGTCTGAGCAGTTCTTC
few,TRBJ2-7,TRBV11-3,12,NA,CASSFTTYEQYF,TGTGCCAGCAGCTTTACCACCTACGAGCAGTACTTC
NA,TRBJ2-7,TRBV29-1,14,TRBD2,CSVVFGEGVYEQYF,TGCAGCGTTGTATTCGGGGAGGGCGTCTACGAGCAGTACTTC
NA,TRBJ1-2,TRBV20-1,17,NA,CSARVVDRAWAGDGYTF,TGCAGTGCTAGAGTGGTAGACCGAGCCTGGGCAGGGGATGGCTACACCTTC
NA,TRBJ2-7,TRBV7-3,16,TRBD2,CASSFTLAGGSYEQYF,TGTGCCAGCAGCTTTACCTTAGCGGGAGGCTCCTACGAGCAGTACTTC
NA,TRBJ2-7,TRBV29-1,16,NA,CSVERFLRGGSYEQYF,TGCAGCGTTGAAAGGTTCCTACGTGGGGGCTCCTACGAGCAGTACTTC
NA,TRBJ1-2,TRBV10-3,14,NA,CAISESRRDYGYTF,TGTGCCATCAGTGAGTCGCGCAGGGACTATGGCTACACCTTC
many,TRBJ1-5,TRBV15,13,NA,CATSVRGDQPQHF,TGTGCCACCAGCGTCAGAGGTGATCAGCCCCAGCATTTT
few,TRBJ1-2,TRBV7-2,16,TRBD1,CASSPYTGDHTYGYTF,TGTGCCAGCAGCCCCTACACAGGGGATCATACCTATGGCTACACCTTC
many,TRBJ2-7,TRBV7-9,13,TRBD2,CASSFRGGYEQYF,TGTGCCAGCAGCTTTCGGGGAGGGTACGAGCAGTACTTC
few,TRBJ2-5,TRBV24-1,16,TRBD1,CASSDSTGGLGETQYF,TGTGCCAGCAGTGACTCGACAGGGGGCTTGGGGGAGACCCAGTACTTC